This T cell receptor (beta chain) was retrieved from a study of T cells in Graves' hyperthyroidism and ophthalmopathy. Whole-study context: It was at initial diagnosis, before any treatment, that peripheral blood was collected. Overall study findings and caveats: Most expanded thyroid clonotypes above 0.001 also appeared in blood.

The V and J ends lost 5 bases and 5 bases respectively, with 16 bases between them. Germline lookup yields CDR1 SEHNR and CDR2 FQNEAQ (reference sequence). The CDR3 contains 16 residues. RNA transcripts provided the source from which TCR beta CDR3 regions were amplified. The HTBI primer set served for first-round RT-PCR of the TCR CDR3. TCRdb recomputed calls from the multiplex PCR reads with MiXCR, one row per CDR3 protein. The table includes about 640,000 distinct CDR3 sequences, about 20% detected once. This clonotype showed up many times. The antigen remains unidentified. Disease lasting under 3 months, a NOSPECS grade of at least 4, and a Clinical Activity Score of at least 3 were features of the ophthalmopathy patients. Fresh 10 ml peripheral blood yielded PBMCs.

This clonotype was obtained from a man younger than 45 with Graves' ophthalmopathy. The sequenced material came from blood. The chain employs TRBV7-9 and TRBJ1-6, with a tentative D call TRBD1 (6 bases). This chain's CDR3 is CASSATGPINNSPLHF. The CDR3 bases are TGTGCCAGCAGCGCTACAGGGCCGATCAATAATTCACCCCTCCACTTT.